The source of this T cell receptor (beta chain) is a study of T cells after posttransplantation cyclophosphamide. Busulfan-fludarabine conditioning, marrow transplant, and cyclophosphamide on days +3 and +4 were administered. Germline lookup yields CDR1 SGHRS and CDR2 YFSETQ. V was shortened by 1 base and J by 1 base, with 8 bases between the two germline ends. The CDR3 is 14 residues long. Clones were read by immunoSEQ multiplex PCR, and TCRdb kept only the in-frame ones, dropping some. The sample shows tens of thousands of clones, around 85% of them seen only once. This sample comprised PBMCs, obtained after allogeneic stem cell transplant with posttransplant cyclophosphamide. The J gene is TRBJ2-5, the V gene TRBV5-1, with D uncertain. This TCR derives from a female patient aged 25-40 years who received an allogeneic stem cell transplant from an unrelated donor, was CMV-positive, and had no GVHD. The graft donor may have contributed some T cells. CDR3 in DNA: TGCGCCAGCAGCTTGAAACACCTCCAAGAGACCCAGTACTTC. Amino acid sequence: CASSLKHLQETQYF.